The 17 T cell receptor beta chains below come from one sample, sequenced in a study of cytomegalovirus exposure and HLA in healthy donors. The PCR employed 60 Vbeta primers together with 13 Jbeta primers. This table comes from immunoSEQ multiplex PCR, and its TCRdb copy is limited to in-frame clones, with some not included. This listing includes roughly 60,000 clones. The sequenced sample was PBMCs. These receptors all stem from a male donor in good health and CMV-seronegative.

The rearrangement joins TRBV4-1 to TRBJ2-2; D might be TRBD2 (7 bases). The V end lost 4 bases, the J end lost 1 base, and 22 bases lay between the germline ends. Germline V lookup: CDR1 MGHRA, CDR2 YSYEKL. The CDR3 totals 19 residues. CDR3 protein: CASSPAFVGGAGNTGELFF. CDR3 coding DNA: TGCGCCAGCAGCCCAGCTTTCGTGGGGGGGGCCGGGAACACCGGGGAGCTGTTTTTT.

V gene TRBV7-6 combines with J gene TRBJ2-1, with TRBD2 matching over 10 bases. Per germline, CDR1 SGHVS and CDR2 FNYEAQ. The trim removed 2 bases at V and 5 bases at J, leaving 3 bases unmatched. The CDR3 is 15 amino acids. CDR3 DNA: TGTGCCAGCAGCTTATCTAGCGGGAGTGACAATGAGCAGTTCTTC. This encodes CASSLSSGSDNEQFF.

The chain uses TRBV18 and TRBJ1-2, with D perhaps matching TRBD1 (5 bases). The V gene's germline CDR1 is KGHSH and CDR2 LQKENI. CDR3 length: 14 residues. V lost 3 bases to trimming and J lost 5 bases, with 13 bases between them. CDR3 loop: CASSPTTDLYGYTF. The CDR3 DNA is TGTGCCAGCTCACCGACGACAGACCTTTATGGCTACACCTTC.

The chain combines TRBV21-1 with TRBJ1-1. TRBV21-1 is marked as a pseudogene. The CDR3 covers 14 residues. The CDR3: CASSKAGRPLEAFF. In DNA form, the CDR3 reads TGTGCCAGCAGCAAAGCCGGGAGACCGTTAGAAGCTTTCTTT.

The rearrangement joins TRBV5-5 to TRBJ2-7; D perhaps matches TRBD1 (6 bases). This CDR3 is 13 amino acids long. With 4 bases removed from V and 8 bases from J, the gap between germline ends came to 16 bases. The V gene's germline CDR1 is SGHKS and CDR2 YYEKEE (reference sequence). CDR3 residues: CASSTSQGRKQYF. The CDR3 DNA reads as TGTGCCAGCAGCACCTCCCAGGGGCGTAAGCAGTACTTC.

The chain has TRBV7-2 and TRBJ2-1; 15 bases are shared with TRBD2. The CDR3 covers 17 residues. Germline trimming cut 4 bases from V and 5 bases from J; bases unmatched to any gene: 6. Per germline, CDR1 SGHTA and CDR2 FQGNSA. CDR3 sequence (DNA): TGTGCCAGCAGCTCGGGACTAGCGGGAGGATACGACAATGAGCAGTTCTTC. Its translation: CASSSGLAGGYDNEQFF.

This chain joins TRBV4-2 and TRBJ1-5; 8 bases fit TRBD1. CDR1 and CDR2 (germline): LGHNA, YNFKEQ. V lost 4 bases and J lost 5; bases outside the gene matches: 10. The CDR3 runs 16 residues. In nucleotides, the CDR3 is TGTGCCAGCAGCCTCACAGGGGACAGGATGGATCAGCCCCAGCATTTT. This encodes CASSLTGDRMDQPQHF.

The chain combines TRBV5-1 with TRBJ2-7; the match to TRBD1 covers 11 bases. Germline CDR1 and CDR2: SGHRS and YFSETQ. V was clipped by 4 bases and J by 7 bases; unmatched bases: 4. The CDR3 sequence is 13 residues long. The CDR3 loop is CASSTGQGVEQYF. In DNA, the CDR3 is TGCGCCAGCAGCACGGGACAGGGGGTGGAGCAGTACTTC.

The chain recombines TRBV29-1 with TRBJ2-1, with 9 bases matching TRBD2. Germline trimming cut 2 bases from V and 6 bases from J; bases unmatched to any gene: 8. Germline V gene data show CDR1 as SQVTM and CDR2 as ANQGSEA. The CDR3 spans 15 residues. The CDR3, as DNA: TGCAGCGTTGAATATCTAGCGGGACGACGCAATGAGCAGTTCTTC. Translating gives CSVEYLAGRRNEQFF.

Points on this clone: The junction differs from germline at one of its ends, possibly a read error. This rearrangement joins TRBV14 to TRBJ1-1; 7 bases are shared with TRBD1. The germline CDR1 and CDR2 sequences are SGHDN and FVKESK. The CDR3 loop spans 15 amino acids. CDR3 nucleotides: TGTGCCAGCAGCCAAGCGACAGGGTTAGGTGGTGAAGATTTCTTT. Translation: CASSQATGLGGEDFF. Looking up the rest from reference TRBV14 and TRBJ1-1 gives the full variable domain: EAGVTQFPSHSVIEKGQTVTLRCDPISGHDNLYWYRRVMGKEIKFLLHFVKESKQDESGMPNNRFLAERTGGTYSTLKVQPAELEDSGVYFCASSQATGLGGEDFFGQGTRLTVV.

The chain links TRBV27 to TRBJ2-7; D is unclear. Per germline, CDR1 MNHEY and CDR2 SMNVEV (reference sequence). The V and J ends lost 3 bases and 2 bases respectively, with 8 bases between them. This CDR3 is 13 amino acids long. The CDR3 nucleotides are TGTGCCAGCAGTTTTGGCAGCGCCTACGAGCAGTACTTC. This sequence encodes CASSFGSAYEQYF.

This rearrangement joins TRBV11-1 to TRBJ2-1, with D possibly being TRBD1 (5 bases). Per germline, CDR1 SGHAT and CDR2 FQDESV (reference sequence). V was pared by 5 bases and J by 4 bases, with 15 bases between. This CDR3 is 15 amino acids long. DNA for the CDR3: TGTGCCAGCAGCCCCCAAGGGGCAGGTTACAATGAGCAGTTCTTC. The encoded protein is CASSPQGAGYNEQFF.

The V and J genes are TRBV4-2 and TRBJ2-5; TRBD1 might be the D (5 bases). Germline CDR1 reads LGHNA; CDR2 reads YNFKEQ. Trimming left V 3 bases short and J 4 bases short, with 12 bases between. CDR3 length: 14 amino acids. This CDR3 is CASSQKQDLETQYF. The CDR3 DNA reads TGTGCCAGCAGCCAGAAACAGGACCTAGAGACCCAGTACTTC.

The CDR3 sequence: CASSEAWGVANQPQHF. CDR3 nucleotides: TGTGCCAGCAGTGAAGCGTGGGGGGTAGCGAACCAGCCCCAGCATTTT. J is TRBJ1-5 and V is TRBV6-1, with D possibly TRBD1 on 5 matching bases. The CDR3 is made up of 16 amino acids. V dropped 0 bases and J dropped 7 bases, with 16 bases sitting between them. Germline values: CDR1 MNHNS, CDR2 SASEGT.

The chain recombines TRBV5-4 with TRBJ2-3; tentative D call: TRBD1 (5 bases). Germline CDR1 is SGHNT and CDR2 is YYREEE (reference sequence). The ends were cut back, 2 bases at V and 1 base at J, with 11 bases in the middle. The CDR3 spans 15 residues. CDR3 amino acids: CASSFDLQGTDTQYF. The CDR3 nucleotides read TGTGCCAGCAGCTTCGATCTACAGGGCACAGATACGCAGTATTTT.

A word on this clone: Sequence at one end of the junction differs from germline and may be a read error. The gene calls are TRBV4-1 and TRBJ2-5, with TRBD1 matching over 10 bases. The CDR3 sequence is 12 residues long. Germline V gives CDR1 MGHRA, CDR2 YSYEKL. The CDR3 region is CASRQETGGMNF. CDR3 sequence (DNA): TGCGCCAGCAGACAGGAGACAGGGGGCATGAACTTC.

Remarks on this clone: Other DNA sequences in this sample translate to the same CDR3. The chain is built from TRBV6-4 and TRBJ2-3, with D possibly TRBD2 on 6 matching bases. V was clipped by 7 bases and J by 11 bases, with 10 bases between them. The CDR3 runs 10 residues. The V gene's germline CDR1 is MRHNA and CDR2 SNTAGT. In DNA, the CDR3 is TGTGCCAGCACTGCGGGGTTGCAGTATTTT. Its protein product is CASTAGLQYF.